The 2 T cell receptor beta chains below were found in one sample sequenced in a study of blood T cell repertoires in COVID-19 (dated by TCRdb to the early 2020s). Library method: the immunoSEQ multiplex PCR assay. The source is immuneACCESS, and TCRdb retained only in-frame sequences with V and J called. Part of the clones is not carried over; for the studies checked, unresolved V genes explain less than half of this, and the remainder is unexplained. This sample holds tens of thousands of clones; 75% to 95% were observed only once. The top ten hold less than 0.85% of the sample. The sample taken for sequencing was peripheral blood. These receptors were obtained from a woman of 80 years or more with acute or convalescent COVID-19.

This chain uses TRBV7-2 with TRBJ2-1, with 8 bases identical to TRBD2. V lost 5 bases to trimming and J lost 15 bases; unmatched junction nucleotides: 18. The CDR3 loop spans 15 amino acids. Germline CDR1 and CDR2: SGHTA and FQGNSA. CDR3 in amino acids: CASSPQVASGWSLFF. CDR3 nucleotide sequence: TGTGCCAGCAGCCCCCAAGTGGCTAGCGGGTGGAGTTTGTTCTTC.

CDR3 nucleotide sequence: TGTGCCAGCAGCTGGGGACAGGGGGCGTCCTACGAGCAGTACTTC. This sequence encodes CASSWGQGASYEQYF. The rearrangement uses TRBV7-2 and TRBJ2-7; the match to TRBD1 covers 12 bases. The CDR3 length is 15 residues. Germline V gene sequence: CDR1 SGHTA, CDR2 FQGNSA. The junction had 2 bases not matched to a gene; V was cut back by 4 bases and J by 1 base.